Shown below are 15 T cell receptor beta chains from a single sample sequenced in a study of blood T cell repertoires in COVID-19. Generated by immunoSEQ multiplex PCR, the TCRdb table keeps only in-frame clones and is missing some. This table holds just over 300,000 clones, over 75% found once. Sequenced sample: PBMCs or T cells enriched from blood (not recorded which). These TCRs come from a man aged 30 to 39 who had recovered from COVID-19.

This chain links TRBV6-6 with TRBJ1-2; perhaps TRBD1 as D (6 bases). The CDR3 is made up of 12 amino acids. CDR1 is MNHNY, CDR2 SVGAGI, per germline (reference sequence). In DNA form, the CDR3 reads TGTGCGTTAGGGGGGGCACACTATGGCTACACCTTC. It encodes CALGGAHYGYTF.

This chain joins TRBV5-4 and TRBJ2-1, with D possibly being TRBD2 (6 bases). CDR1 and CDR2 (germline): SGHNT, YYREEE (reference sequence). V lost 4 bases and J lost 9, with 17 bases in between. The CDR3 sequence is 14 residues long. The CDR3 loop reads CASSPEGTPGEQFF. The CDR3 DNA follows: TGTGCCAGCAGCCCGGAGGGGACCCCAGGTGAGCAGTTCTTC. The full variable domain, completed using reference TRBV5-4 and TRBJ2-1, is ETGVTQSPTHLIKTRGQQVTLRCSSQSGHNTVSWYQQALGQGPQFIFQYYREEENGRGNFPPRFSGLQFPNYSSELNVNALELDDSALYLCASSPEGTPGEQFFGPGTRLTVL.

This clone occurred once. The chain has TRBV25-1 and TRBJ2-7; 8 positions match TRBD1. Unmatched junction bases numbered 2, after V lost 3 bases and J lost 1 base. Germline values: CDR1 MGHDK, CDR2 SYGVNS. The CDR3 covers 14 residues. CDR3 loop: CASSDQGASYEQYF. The DNA of the CDR3 is TGTGCCAGCAGTGACCAGGGGGCATCCTACGAGCAGTACTTC.

This clone is a singleton in its sample. J is TRBJ2-3 and V is TRBV18; TRBD2 might be the D (5 bases). Germline CDR1 is KGHSH and CDR2 is LQKENI. The CDR3 is made up of 14 amino acids. Trimming cost V 6 bases and J 5 bases, with 15 bases left between them. The CDR3 nucleotides read TGTGCCAGCTCGTCTTCTTGGGGAGTAGATACGCAGTATTTT. Protein sequence: CASSSSWGVDTQYF.

This chain links TRBV18 with TRBJ1-6; D is perhaps TRBD1 (6 bases). The length of the CDR3 is 15 residues. V lost 2 bases to trimming and J lost 5 bases, with 10 bases between them. The germline V gene encodes CDR1 KGHSH and CDR2 LQKENI. CDR3 in DNA: TGTGCCAGCTCACCATCGAGACAGGATAATTCACCCCTCCACTTT. Protein: CASSPSRQDNSPLHF.

The CDR3 nucleotides read TGTGCCAGCAGCCAAGAGAGCTCCTACGAGCAGTACTTC. Protein: CASSQESSYEQYF. This chain links TRBV5-4 with TRBJ2-7; D not certain. Germline values: CDR1 SGHNT, CDR2 YYREEE (reference sequence). The CDR3 is 13 residues long. With 4 bases removed from V and 0 bases from J, the gap between germline ends came to 8 bases.

The chain uses TRBV14 and TRBJ1-3; D unresolved. CDR3 length equals 15 residues. V shed 7 bases and J shed 0 bases, with 13 bases lying between them. CDR1 and CDR2 (germline): SGHDN, FVKESK. CDR3 in amino acids: CASTKDGSSGNTIYF. CDR3 in DNA: TGTGCCAGCACTAAGGACGGGAGCTCTGGAAACACCATATATTTT.

V is TRBV27 and J is TRBJ1-2, with no clear D. The germline CDR1 and CDR2 sequences are MNHEY and SMNVEV (reference sequence). The CDR3 contains 14 residues. The V gene lost 7 bases and the J gene lost 4 bases, with 16 bases spanning the gap. CDR3 loop: CASTSGVRGYGYTF. The DNA for the CDR3 is TGTGCCAGCACCTCTGGGGTCCGGGGCTATGGCTACACCTTC.

This chain links TRBV10-2 with TRBJ2-2, with D perhaps matching TRBD1 (6 bases). V was clipped by 2 bases and J by 6 bases, with 10 bases between them. Germline assignment: CDR1 WSHSY and CDR2 SAAADI. This CDR3 contains 14 residues. CDR3 sequence: CASSEHRVPGELFF. CDR3 coding DNA: TGCGCCAGCAGTGAGCACAGGGTCCCCGGGGAGCTGTTTTTT.

V usage is TRBV6-1 and J usage is TRBJ2-7, with unresolved D. Trimming took off 0 bases at V and 0 bases at J, with 15 bases between the two ends. Looked up from germline, CDR1 is MNHNS and CDR2 is SASEGT. The CDR3 totals 17 residues. The DNA for the CDR3 is TGTGCCAGCAGTGAAGCGATTATTCGACTGAACTCCTACGAGCAGTACTTC. This translates into CASSEAIIRLNSYEQYF.

V is TRBV5-1 and J is TRBJ1-4; a possible D gene is TRBD1 (5 bases). The CDR3 contains 14 residues. Germline V CDR1 and CDR2: SGHRS, YFSETQ. V was clipped by 2 bases and J by 7 bases, with 12 bases between them. CDR3 nucleotides: TGCGCCAGCAGCTTTGGGGGGTTAGGTGAAAAACTGTTTTTT. Residues: CASSFGGLGEKLFF. The full variable domain, completed using reference TRBV5-1 and TRBJ1-4, is KAGVTQTPRYLIKTRGQQVTLSCSPISGHRSVSWYQQTPGQGLQFLFEYFSETQRNKGNFPGRFSGRQFSNSRSEMNVSTLELGDSALYLCASSFGGLGEKLFFGSGTQLSVL.

In DNA, the CDR3 is TGCGCCAGCAGCTTGGAATACAGTTACTACGAGCAGTACTTC. Residues: CASSLEYSYYEQYF. V is TRBV5-1 and J is TRBJ2-7; the D is unclear. Germline V gene lookup returns CDR1 SGHRS and CDR2 YFSETQ. Trimming pared 0 bases from V and 3 bases from J, leaving 10 bases between. The CDR3 spans 14 residues.

V usage is TRBV6-5 and J usage is TRBJ1-1; D not certain. CDR1 is MNHEY and CDR2 is SVGAGI in the germline V gene. With 8 bases removed from V and 5 bases from J, the gap between germline ends came to 9 bases. The CDR3 spans 11 residues. The CDR3 region is CASRGGTEAFF. The CDR3 coding sequence is TGTGCCAGCCGGGGAGGGACTGAAGCTTTCTTT.

This chain links TRBV4-1 with TRBJ2-3; maybe TRBD1 (5 bases). The V gene's germline CDR1 is MGHRA and CDR2 YSYEKL. The ends were cut back, 4 bases at V and 3 bases at J, with 17 bases in the middle. The CDR3 totals 16 residues. The CDR3 region is CASSPETEVETDTQYF. The CDR3 DNA is TGCGCCAGCAGCCCCGAGACAGAGGTTGAGACAGATACGCAGTATTTT.

The chain joins TRBV27 to TRBJ2-1, with D maybe TRBD2 (7 bases). Per germline, CDR1 MNHEY and CDR2 SMNVEV (reference sequence). V lost 3 bases to trimming and J lost 7 bases, with 13 bases between them. This CDR3 is 14 amino acids long. In DNA, the CDR3 is TGTGCCAGCAGTTTCAGGGGAGGGTTTAATGAGCAGTTCTTC. Amino acid sequence: CASSFRGGFNEQFF.